This is a list of T cell receptor beta chains from one sample in a study of identical twins. TCRdb reprocessed the 5' RACE reads with MiXCR, giving one entry per CDR3 protein. The table includes about 520,000 distinct CDR3 sequences, less than 25% detected once. These same records also appear under a second study, on T cells expressing NK-cell markers.

Sequencing was performed on CD4+ T cells sorted from blood. The receptors here all came from a woman aged 18-29 years in good health. Both conserved end residues are part of each CDR3. The order of the fields is CDR3 protein, CDR3 DNA, J gene, V gene, clone size, D gene. A D gene is named only where the DNA matches it firmly. Rows give clone size only sometimes, using once, few, many, or a class for an expanded clone.

CDR3aa: CSARDNEAFF
CDR3nt: TGCAGTGCTAGAGACAATGAAGCTTTCTTT
j_gene: TRBJ1-1
v_gene: TRBV20-1
abundance: -
d_gene: -

CDR3aa: CASSFERGTGYTF
CDR3nt: TGTGCCAGCAGTTTTGAGAGAGGGACCGGCTACACCTTC
j_gene: TRBJ1-2
v_gene: TRBV12-3/TRBV12-4
abundance: -
d_gene: -

CDR3aa: CSARGAGVGETQYF
CDR3nt: TGCAGTGCTCGGGGGGCGGGGGTAGGAGAGACCCAGTACTTC
j_gene: TRBJ2-5
v_gene: TRBV20-1
abundance: once
d_gene: -

CDR3aa: CAISESQGKETQYF
CDR3nt: TGTGCCATCAGTGAGTCGCAGGGTAAAGAGACCCAGTACTTC
j_gene: TRBJ2-5
v_gene: TRBV10-3
abundance: -
d_gene: -

CDR3aa: CASGDTDGTSVIYNEQFF
CDR3nt: TGTGCTAGTGGCGACACCGATGGGACTAGCGTAATCTACAATGAGCAGTTCTTC
j_gene: TRBJ2-1
v_gene: TRBV12-5
abundance: once
d_gene: TRBD2

CDR3aa: CASSWGGGLIEQFF
CDR3nt: TGTGCCAGCAGCTGGGGGGGGGGCCTCATTGAGCAGTTCTTC
j_gene: TRBJ2-1
v_gene: TRBV11-3
abundance: -
d_gene: -

CDR3aa: CSASSDRGEKLFF
CDR3nt: TGCAGTGCTAGTTCGGACAGGGGGGAAAAACTGTTTTTT
j_gene: TRBJ1-4
v_gene: TRBV20-1
abundance: few
d_gene: TRBD1

CDR3aa: CASSLAPGLAETQYF
CDR3nt: TGTGCCAGCAGCTTGGCCCCGGGACTAGCGGAAACCCAGTACTTC
j_gene: TRBJ2-5
v_gene: TRBV7-9
abundance: -
d_gene: TRBD2

CDR3aa: CASSVSGAPGSGELFF
CDR3nt: TGTGCCAGCAGCGTAAGCGGGGCGCCGGGGTCAGGGGAGCTGTTTTTT
j_gene: TRBJ2-2
v_gene: TRBV9
abundance: -
d_gene: TRBD2

CDR3aa: CASSHLDGISLPFF
CDR3nt: TGTGCCAGCAGCCACTTAGACGGTATCTCCCTCCCTTTCTTT
j_gene: TRBJ1-1
v_gene: TRBV3-1
abundance: many
d_gene: -

CDR3aa: CASSLGLAGAYPLEQYF
CDR3nt: TGTGCCAGCAGCTTGGGACTAGCGGGAGCTTATCCCCTCGAGCAGTACTTC
j_gene: TRBJ2-7
v_gene: TRBV11-2
abundance: few
d_gene: TRBD2

CDR3aa: CASSFLTQSSGANVLTF
CDR3nt: TGTGCCAGCAGTTTTCTCACCCAGAGCTCTGGGGCCAACGTCCTGACTTTC
j_gene: TRBJ2-6
v_gene: TRBV12-3/TRBV12-4
abundance: -
d_gene: -

CDR3aa: CASSRLAGLGELFF
CDR3nt: TGTGCCAGCAGCCGACTAGCGGGATTAGGGGAGCTGTTTTTT
j_gene: TRBJ2-2
v_gene: TRBV12-3/TRBV12-4
abundance: many
d_gene: TRBD2

CDR3aa: CSPYLSGSGYTF
CDR3nt: TGCAGTCCATATCTTTCCGGGAGTGGCTACACCTTC
j_gene: TRBJ1-2
v_gene: TRBV20-1
abundance: -
d_gene: -

CDR3aa: CASSPNPRLVADTQYF
CDR3nt: TGTGCCAGCAGTCCTAACCCCCGACTAGTTGCAGATACGCAGTATTTT
j_gene: TRBJ2-3
v_gene: TRBV27
abundance: few
d_gene: -

CDR3aa: CAINRRDSQNYEQYF
CDR3nt: TGTGCCATCAATCGAAGGGACAGCCAGAACTACGAGCAGTACTTC
j_gene: TRBJ2-7
v_gene: TRBV10-3
abundance: many
d_gene: TRBD1

CDR3aa: CSASGILAGDMDEQYF
CDR3nt: TGCAGTGCTAGTGGAATACTAGCGGGCGATATGGACGAGCAGTACTTC
j_gene: TRBJ2-7
v_gene: TRBV20-1
abundance: -
d_gene: TRBD2

CDR3aa: CASSLGPSGNYEQYF
CDR3nt: TGCGCCAGCAGCTTGGGGCCTAGCGGGAACTACGAGCAGTACTTC
j_gene: TRBJ2-7
v_gene: TRBV5-1
abundance: many
d_gene: TRBD2

CDR3aa: CASSFHANTEAFF
CDR3nt: TGTGCCAGCAGCTTCCATGCGAACACTGAAGCTTTCTTT
j_gene: TRBJ1-1
v_gene: TRBV11-2
abundance: -
d_gene: -

CDR3aa: CASSLSGTVFGYTF
CDR3nt: TGTGCCAGCAGTTTAAGTGGGACCGTCTTTGGCTACACCTTC
j_gene: TRBJ1-2
v_gene: TRBV12-3/TRBV12-4
abundance: -
d_gene: -

CDR3aa: CSARDGRGNEQFF
CDR3nt: TGCAGTGCTAGAGATGGGCGGGGCAATGAGCAGTTCTTC
j_gene: TRBJ2-1
v_gene: TRBV20-1
abundance: many
d_gene: -

CDR3aa: CSAKGNYGYTF
CDR3nt: TGCAGTGCTAAGGGGAACTATGGCTACACCTTC
j_gene: TRBJ1-2
v_gene: TRBV20-1
abundance: few
d_gene: -

CDR3aa: CASSLGAGGAYEQYF
CDR3nt: TGTGCCAGCAGTTTAGGGGCAGGGGGCGCGTACGAGCAGTACTTC
j_gene: TRBJ2-7
v_gene: TRBV12-3/TRBV12-4
abundance: few
d_gene: TRBD1

CDR3aa: CASSESTGDTEAFF
CDR3nt: TGTGCCAGCAGTGAATCTACAGGGGACACTGAAGCTTTCTTT
j_gene: TRBJ1-1
v_gene: TRBV25-1
abundance: few
d_gene: TRBD1

CDR3aa: CATSRKVPGQEGTQYF
CDR3nt: TGTGCCACCAGCAGAAAGGTCCCGGGACAGGAAGGGACCCAGTACTTC
j_gene: TRBJ2-5
v_gene: TRBV15
abundance: few
d_gene: TRBD1

CDR3aa: CSAPGSGRANTGELFF
CDR3nt: TGCAGTGCGCCCGGGAGCGGGAGGGCCAACACCGGGGAGCTGTTTTTT
j_gene: TRBJ2-2
v_gene: TRBV20-1
abundance: few
d_gene: TRBD2

CDR3aa: CASSYRWRPSYEQYF
CDR3nt: TGTGCCAGCAGTTACCGGTGGCGGCCGTCCTACGAGCAGTACTTC
j_gene: TRBJ2-7
v_gene: TRBV6-2/TRBV6-3
abundance: few
d_gene: -

CDR3aa: CASSFKVLQPREQYF
CDR3nt: TGTGCCAGCAGTTTCAAGGTTCTACAACCTCGCGAGCAGTACTTC
j_gene: TRBJ2-7
v_gene: TRBV12-3/TRBV12-4
abundance: many
d_gene: -